This TCR beta chain emerged from a study of blood T cell repertoires in COVID-19 (TCRdb year 2020). At the level of the whole study: Samples covering the acute and convalescent phases of COVID-19 were provided by collaborators in the United States, Italy and Spain. The dataset comprised deeply sampled blood TCRbeta repertoires from subjects exposed to, actively infected with, or recovered from COVID-19. Where HLA class I and class II types were available, the types were taken from metadata supplied by the sample provider, not from assay-based typing. The repertoires were released in a freely available public database intended as a resource for research on the immune response to SARS-CoV-2. The sample metadata nearly always contained a de-identified subject ID, COVID-19 status, age in years and sex. Samples were obtained from the ongoing ImmuneRACE study (first 160 participants) and from about 1,300 subjects provided by 6 global collaborators. The prospective study material was composed of cDNA or gDNA derived from T cells, B-cell-depleted T cells, or PBMCs. Broader findings and caveats from the paper: How much clinical and demographic metadata was included differed by source and by participant, and the metadata was provided uncurated.

In regard to this clone: This clone's antigen is unknown. No base-level quality is on record; no much larger clone is a single base apart.

TCRbeta CDR3 regions were amplified from genomic DNA by means of the immunoSEQ Assay, a bias-controlled multiplex PCR. The study's own analysis went as follows. Within the assay, amplification of reference gene primers was used to estimate how many nucleated cells each sample contained. To quantify the absolute abundance of each unique TCRbeta CDR3 rearrangement, sequence reads were collapsed and filtered. For each sample, productive Simpson clonality was calculated as the square root of Simpson's diversity index over productive rearrangements. TCRdb provides this immuneACCESS table in a form limited to in-frame rearrangements. Some clones are lacking; in checked studies, under half of them reflect an unresolved V gene, and why the rest are absent is not known. V, J and clone size are those of that table, while D and trimming were read from the DNA. The sample yields 150,000 to 200,000 clones; about four fifths were counted once. Roughly 9.6% of the sample belongs to the ten largest clones.

Whole blood was collected in K2EDTA tubes by collaborating institutions according to the institutions' own protocols. For TCRbeta analysis, collaborator samples were shipped as frozen whole blood, as isolated PBMCs, or as DNA extracted from either sample type. In the germline V gene, CDR1 corresponds to MGHDK and CDR2 to SYGVNS. Trimming accounts for 8 bases at V and 4 bases at J, while the number of junction bases matched to no gene is 7. The CDR3 has 13 amino acids, counting the end cysteine and phenylalanine. Just CDR3 DNA is preserved here, 39 bases in frame from base 1. The chain was built from TRBV25-1 and TRBJ2-7; TRBD2 lines up with 8 middle nucleotides. The origin of this receptor is a man aged 55-75 years with active or convalescent COVID-19. The sequencing input was peripheral blood. The nucleotide sequence reads as follows: TGTGCCAGCCTAGAGCGGGGGCATTACGAGCAGTACTTC. This is translated as CASLERGHYEQYF.